This TCR beta chain was sequenced during a study of cytomegalovirus exposure and HLA in healthy donors. Overall study results and limits: It was reportedly the case that the classifier diagnosed cytomegalovirus status with high specificity and sensitivity.

Primers for the PCR totalled 60 Vbeta and 13 Jbeta. The repertoire was sequenced with immunoSEQ multiplex PCR; TCRdb's copy has only in-frame clones and lacks some. The data show 150,000 to 200,000 clones, 78% seen once. In regard to this clone: Its cognate antigen is unknown.

CDR3 length: 13 amino acids. V was clipped by 1 base and J by 0 bases, with 3 bases between them. CDR1 is SGHTA, CDR2 FQGNSA, per germline. The chain links TRBV7-2 to TRBJ1-2, with no clear D. The TCR sequence derives from a woman in her twenties or thirties in good health and CMV-seropositive. Material: PBMCs. CDR3 nucleotides: TGTGCCAGCAGCTTAGGAGCTAACTATGGCTACACCTTC. This translates into CASSLGANYGYTF.